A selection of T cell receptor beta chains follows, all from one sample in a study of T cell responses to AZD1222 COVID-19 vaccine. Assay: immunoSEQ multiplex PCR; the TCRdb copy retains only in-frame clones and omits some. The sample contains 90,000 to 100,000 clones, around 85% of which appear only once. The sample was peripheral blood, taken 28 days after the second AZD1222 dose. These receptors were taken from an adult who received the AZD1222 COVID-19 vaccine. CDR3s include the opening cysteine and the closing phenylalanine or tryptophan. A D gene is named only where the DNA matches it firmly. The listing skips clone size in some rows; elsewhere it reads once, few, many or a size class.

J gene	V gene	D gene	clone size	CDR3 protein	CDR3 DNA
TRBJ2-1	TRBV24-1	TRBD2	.	CATSDPGTSGGVIGIEQFF	TGTGCCACCAGTGACCCCGGGACTAGCGGGGGGGTAATAGGAATTGAGCAGTTCTTC
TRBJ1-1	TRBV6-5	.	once	CASSYGGNTEAFF	TGTGCCAGCAGTTACGGTGGTAACACTGAAGCTTTCTTT
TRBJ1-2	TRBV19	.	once	CASSRVGGNYGYTF	TGTGCCAGTAGTCGGGTAGGGGGAAACTATGGCTACACCTTC
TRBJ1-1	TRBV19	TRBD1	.	CASRTGTGTEAFF	TGTGCCAGTAGGACAGGGACGGGCACTGAAGCTTTCTTT
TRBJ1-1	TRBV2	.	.	CASRATEGNTEAFF	TGTGCCAGCAGAGCTACTGAGGGGAACACTGAAGCTTTCTTT
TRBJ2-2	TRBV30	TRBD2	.	CAFYSGKGAGELFF	TGTGCCTTTTATAGCGGGAAGGGGGCCGGGGAGCTGTTTTTT
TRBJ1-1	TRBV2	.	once	CASSALAGNTEAFF	TGTGCCAGCAGTGCGCTGGCCGGAAACACTGAAGCTTTCTTT
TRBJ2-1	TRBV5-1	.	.	CASSLTRSSYNEQFF	TGCGCCAGCAGCTTGACTCGGAGCTCCTACAATGAGCAGTTCTTC
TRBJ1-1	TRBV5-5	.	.	CASSETYLRARVNTEAFF	TGTGCCAGCAGCGAAACATACCTAAGGGCTCGGGTGAACACTGAAGCTTTCTTT
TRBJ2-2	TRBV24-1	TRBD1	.	CATSQGALNTGELFF	TGTGCCACCTCACAGGGGGCTTTGAACACCGGGGAGCTGTTTTTT
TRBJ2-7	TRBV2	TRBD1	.	CASSEQTGIVHEQYF	TGTGCCAGCAGTGAACAGACAGGGATCGTACACGAGCAGTACTTC
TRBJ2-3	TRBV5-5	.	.	CASSFYGISTDTQYF	TGTGCCAGCAGCTTCTACGGGATTAGCACAGATACGCAGTATTTT
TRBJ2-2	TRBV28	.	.	CASSLVTYGELFF	TGTGCCAGCAGTTTAGTCACATACGGGGAGCTGTTTTTT
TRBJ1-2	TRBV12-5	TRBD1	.	CASGFQGGLYLYGYTF	TGTGCTAGTGGTTTTCAGGGGGGCCTCTATCTCTATGGCTACACCTTC
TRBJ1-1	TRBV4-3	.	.	CASSQDGGGGSEAFF	TGCGCCAGCAGCCAAGATGGAGGGGGTGGGTCTGAAGCTTTCTTT
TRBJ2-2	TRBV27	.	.	CASSFSGELFF	TGTGCCAGCAGTTTTTCCGGGGAGCTGTTTTTT
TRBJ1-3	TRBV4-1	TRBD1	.	CASSQFRGDTIYF	TGCGCCAGCAGCCAATTCAGGGGGGACACCATATATTTT
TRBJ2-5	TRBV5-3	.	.	CARIPKETQYF	TGTGCCAGAATCCCCAAAGAGACCCAGTACTTC
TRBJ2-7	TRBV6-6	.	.	CASSSPKSSSYEQYF	TGTGCCAGCAGCTCTCCGAAGTCCAGCTCCTACGAGCAGTACTTC
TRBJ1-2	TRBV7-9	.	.	CASSLGDNYGYTF	TGTGCCAGCAGCTTAGGGGATAACTATGGCTACACCTTC
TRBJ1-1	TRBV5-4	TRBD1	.	CATGTGNTEAFF	TGTGCCACCGGGACAGGGAACACTGAAGCTTTCTTT
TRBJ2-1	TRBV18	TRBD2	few	CASSPTSAGEQFF	TGTGCCAGCTCCCCCACTAGCGCGGGTGAGCAGTTCTTC
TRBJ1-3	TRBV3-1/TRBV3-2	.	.	CASSLRSGNTIYF	TGTGCCAGCAGCCTCCGCTCTGGAAACACCATATATTTT
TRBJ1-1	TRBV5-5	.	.	CASSLWGRGTEAFF	TGTGCCAGCAGCTTGTGGGGAAGGGGGACTGAAGCTTTCTTT